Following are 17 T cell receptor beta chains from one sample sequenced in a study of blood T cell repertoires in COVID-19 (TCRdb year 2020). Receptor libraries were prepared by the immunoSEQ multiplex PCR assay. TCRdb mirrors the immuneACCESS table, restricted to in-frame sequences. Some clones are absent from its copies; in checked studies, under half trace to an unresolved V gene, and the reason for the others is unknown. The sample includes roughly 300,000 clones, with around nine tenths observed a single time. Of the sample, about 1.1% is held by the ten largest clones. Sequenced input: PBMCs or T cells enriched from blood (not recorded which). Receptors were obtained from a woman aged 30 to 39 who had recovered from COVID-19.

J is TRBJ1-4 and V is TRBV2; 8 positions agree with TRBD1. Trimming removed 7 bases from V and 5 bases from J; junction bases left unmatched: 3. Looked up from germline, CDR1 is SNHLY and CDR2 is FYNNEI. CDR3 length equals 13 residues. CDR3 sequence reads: CASNRQGNEKLFF. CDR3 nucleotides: TGTGCCAGCAATCGACAGGGGAATGAAAAACTGTTTTTT. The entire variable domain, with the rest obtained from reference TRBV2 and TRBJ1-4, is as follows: EPEVTQTPSHQVTQMGQEVILRCVPISNHLYFYWYRQILGQKVEFLVSFYNNEISEKSEIFDDQFSVERPDGSNFTLKIRSTKLEDSAMYFCASNRQGNEKLFFGSGTQLSVL.

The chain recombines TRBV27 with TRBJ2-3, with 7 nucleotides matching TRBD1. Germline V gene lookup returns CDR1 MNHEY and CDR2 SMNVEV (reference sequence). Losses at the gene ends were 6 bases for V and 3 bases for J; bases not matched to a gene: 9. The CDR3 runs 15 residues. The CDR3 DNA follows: TGTGCCAGCAGACTAGGGACAGTGAGAACAGATACGCAGTATTTT. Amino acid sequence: CASRLGTVRTDTQYF.

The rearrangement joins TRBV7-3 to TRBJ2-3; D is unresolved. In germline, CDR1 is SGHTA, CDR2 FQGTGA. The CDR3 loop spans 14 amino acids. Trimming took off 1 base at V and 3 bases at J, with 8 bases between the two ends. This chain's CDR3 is CASSLSRLTDTQYF. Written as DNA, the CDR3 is TGTGCCAGCAGCTTAAGCAGGTTAACAGATACGCAGTATTTT.

The DNA of the CDR3 is TGCGCCAGCAGCTCCTTCCGCACAGATACGCAGTATTTT. Amino acid sequence: CASSSFRTDTQYF. The chain is built from TRBV4-1 and TRBJ2-3; D not certain. The CDR3 is 13 residues long. Trimming left V 5 bases short and J 1 base short, with 7 bases between. Germline V lookup: CDR1 MGHRA, CDR2 YSYEKL.

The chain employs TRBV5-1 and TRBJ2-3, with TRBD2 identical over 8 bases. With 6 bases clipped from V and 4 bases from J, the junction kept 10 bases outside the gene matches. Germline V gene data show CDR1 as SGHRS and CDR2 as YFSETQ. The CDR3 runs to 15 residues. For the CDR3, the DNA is TGCGCCAGCAACCGGTTGGGACTAGAGGCAGATACGCAGTATTTT. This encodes CASNRLGLEADTQYF.

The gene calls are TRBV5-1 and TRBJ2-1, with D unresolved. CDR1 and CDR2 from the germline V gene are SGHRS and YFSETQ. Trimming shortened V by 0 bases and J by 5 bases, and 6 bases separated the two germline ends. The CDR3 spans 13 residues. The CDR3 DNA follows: TGCGCCAGCAGCTTGGCGGTAGACAATGAGCAGTTCTTC. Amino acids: CASSLAVDNEQFF. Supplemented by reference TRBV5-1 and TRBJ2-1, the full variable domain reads KAGVTQTPRYLIKTRGQQVTLSCSPISGHRSVSWYQQTPGQGLQFLFEYFSETQRNKGNFPGRFSGRQFSNSRSEMNVSTLELGDSALYLCASSLAVDNEQFFGPGTRLTVL.

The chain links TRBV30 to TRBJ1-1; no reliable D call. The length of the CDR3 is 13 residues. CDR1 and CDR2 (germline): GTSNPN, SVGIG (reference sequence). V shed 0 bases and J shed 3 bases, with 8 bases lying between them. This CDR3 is CAWSVFVDTEAFF. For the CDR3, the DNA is TGTGCCTGGAGTGTCTTTGTTGACACTGAAGCTTTCTTT. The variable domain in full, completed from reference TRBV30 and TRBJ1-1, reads SQTIHQWPATLVQPVGSPLSLECTVEGTSNPNLYWYRQAAGRGLQLLFYSVGIGQISSEVPQNLSASRPQDRQFILSSKKLLLSDSGFYLCAWSVFVDTEAFFGQGTRLTVV.

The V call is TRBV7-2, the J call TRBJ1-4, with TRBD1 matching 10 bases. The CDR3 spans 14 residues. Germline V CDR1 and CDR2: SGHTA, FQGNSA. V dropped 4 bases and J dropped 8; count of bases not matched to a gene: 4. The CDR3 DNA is TGTGCCAGCAGCTCCGGGACAGGGGCCGAAAAACTGTTTTTT. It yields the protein CASSSGTGAEKLFF.

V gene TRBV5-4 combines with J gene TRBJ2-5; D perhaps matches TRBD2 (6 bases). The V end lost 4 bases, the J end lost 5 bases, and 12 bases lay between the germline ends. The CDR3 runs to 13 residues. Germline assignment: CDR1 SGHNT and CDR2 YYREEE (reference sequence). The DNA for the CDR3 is TGTGCCAGCAGCCCTACTGGAGGGGAGACCCAGTACTTC. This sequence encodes CASSPTGGETQYF.

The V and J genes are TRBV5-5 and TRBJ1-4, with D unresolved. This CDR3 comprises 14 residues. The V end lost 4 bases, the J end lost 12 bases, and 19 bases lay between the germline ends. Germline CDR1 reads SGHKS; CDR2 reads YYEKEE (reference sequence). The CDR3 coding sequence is TGTGCCAGCAGCCCTGACATCAATAGGAGGGAACTGTTTTTT. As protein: CASSPDINRRELFF.

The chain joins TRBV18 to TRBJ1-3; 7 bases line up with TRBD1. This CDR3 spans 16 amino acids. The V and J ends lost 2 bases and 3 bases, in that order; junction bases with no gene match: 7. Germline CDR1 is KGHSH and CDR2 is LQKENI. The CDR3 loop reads CASSPSADRVGNTIYF. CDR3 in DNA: TGTGCCAGCTCACCATCCGCAGACAGGGTTGGAAACACCATATATTTT.

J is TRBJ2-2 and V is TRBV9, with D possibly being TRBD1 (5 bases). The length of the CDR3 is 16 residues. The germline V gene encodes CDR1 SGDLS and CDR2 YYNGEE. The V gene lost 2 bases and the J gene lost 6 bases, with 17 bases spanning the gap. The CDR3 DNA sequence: TGTGCCAGCAGCGTGGGGCCAGCAACCCCCGCCGGGGAGCTGTTTTTT. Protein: CASSVGPATPAGELFF. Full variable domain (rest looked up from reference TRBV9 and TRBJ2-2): DSGVTQTPKHLITATGQRVTLRCSPRSGDLSVYWYQQSLDQGLQFLIQYYNGEERAKGNILERFSAQQFPDLHSELNLSSLELGDSALYFCASSVGPATPAGELFFGEGSRLTVL.

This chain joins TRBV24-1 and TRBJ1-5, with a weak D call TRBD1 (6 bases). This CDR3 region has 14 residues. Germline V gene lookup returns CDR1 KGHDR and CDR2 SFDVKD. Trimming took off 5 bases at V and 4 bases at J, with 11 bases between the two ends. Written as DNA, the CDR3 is TGTGCCACCAGTGGGGGGCAGGGTAATCAGCCCCAGCATTTT. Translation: CATSGGQGNQPQHF.

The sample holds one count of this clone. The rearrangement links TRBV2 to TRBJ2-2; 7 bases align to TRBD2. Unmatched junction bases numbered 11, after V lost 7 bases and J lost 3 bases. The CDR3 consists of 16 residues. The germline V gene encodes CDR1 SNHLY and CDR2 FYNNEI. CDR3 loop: CASTQGPGGDTGELFF. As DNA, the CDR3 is TGTGCCAGCACCCAGGGCCCTGGGGGGGACACCGGGGAGCTGTTTTTT.

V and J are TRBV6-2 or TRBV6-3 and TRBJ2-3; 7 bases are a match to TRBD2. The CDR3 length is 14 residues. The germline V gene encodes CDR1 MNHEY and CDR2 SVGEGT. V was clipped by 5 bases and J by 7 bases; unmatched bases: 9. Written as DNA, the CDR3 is TGTGCCAGCAGTCGCAGCGGGAACGCGCATACGCAGTATTTT. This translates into CASSRSGNAHTQYF.

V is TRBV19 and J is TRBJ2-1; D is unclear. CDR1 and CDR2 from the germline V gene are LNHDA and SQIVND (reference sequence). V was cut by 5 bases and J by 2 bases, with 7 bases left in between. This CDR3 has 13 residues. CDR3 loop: CASSLRTYNEQFF. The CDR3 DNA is TGTGCCAGTAGTTTGCGGACCTACAATGAGCAGTTCTTC.

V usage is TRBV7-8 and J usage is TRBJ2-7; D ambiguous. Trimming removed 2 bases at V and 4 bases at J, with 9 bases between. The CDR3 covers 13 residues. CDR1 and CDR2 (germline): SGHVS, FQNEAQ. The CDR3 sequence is CASSLLLEYEQYF. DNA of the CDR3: TGTGCCAGCAGCTTATTACTTGAATACGAGCAGTACTTC. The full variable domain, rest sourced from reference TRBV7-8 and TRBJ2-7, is GAGVSQSPRYKVAKRGQDVALRCDPISGHVSLFWYQQALGQGPEFLTYFQNEAQLDKSGLPSDRFFAERPEGSVSTLKIQRTQQEDSAVYLCASSLLLEYEQYFGPGTRLTVT.